One and the same sample provided the 20 T cell receptor beta chains below, sequenced in a study of blood T cell repertoires in COVID-19. Here immunoSEQ multiplex PCR was the method, and the copy in TCRdb shows in-frame clones only, minus some. The sample yields 70,000 to 90,000 clones, approximately 86% seen once. Sequencing used peripheral blood. The source is a man in his 60s with acute or convalescent COVID-19.

V and J are TRBV18 and TRBJ1-5, with 9 positions matching TRBD1. The V segment lost 0 bases and the J segment 6 bases; nucleotides outside the gene matches: 6. Germline CDR1 is KGHSH and CDR2 is LQKENI. This CDR3 region has 16 residues. As DNA, the CDR3 is TGTGCCAGCTCACCACCGGGACAGGGTCTAAGTCAGCCCCAGCATTTT. Protein sequence: CASSPPGQGLSQPQHF. Together with reference TRBV18 and TRBJ1-5, the CDR3 gives the full variable domain: NAGVMQNPRHLVRRRGQEARLRCSPMKGHSHVYWYRQLPEEGLKFMVYLQKENIIDESGMPKERFSAEFPKEGPSILRIQQVVRGDSAAYFCASSPPGQGLSQPQHFGDGTRLSIL.

The chain links TRBV9 to TRBJ2-6; a possible D gene is TRBD1 (5 bases). Trimming removed 4 bases at V and 0 bases at J, with 17 bases between. Germline CDR1 SGDLS, CDR2 YYNGEE. The length of the CDR3 is 18 residues. DNA of the CDR3: TGTGCCAGCAGCTCCATTTGGAGACAGACCTCTGGGGCCAACGTCCTGACTTTC. Its translation: CASSSIWRQTSGANVLTF. The full variable domain, with the rest looked up from reference TRBV9 and TRBJ2-6, is DSGVTQTPKHLITATGQRVTLRCSPRSGDLSVYWYQQSLDQGLQFLIQYYNGEERAKGNILERFSAQQFPDLHSELNLSSLELGDSALYFCASSSIWRQTSGANVLTFGAGSRLTVL.

This clone was detected a few times. The chain combines TRBV12-3 or TRBV12-4 with TRBJ2-7; a possible D gene is TRBD1 (5 bases). The CDR3 has 12 amino acids. The V gene lost 5 bases and the J gene lost 3 bases, with 8 bases spanning the gap. CDR3 region: CASSTQGYEQYF. CDR3 bases: TGTGCCAGCAGTACCCAGGGCTACGAGCAGTACTTC.

This chain joins TRBV10-3 and TRBJ1-2; 7 bases line up with TRBD1. Germline V CDR1 and CDR2: ENHRY, SYGVKD. The CDR3 covers 13 residues. V dropped 5 bases and J dropped 3; count of bases not matched to a gene: 3. The CDR3 nucleotides read TGTGCCATCAGTCAAACAGGGGACTATGGCTACACCTTC. This gives the protein CAISQTGDYGYTF.

This clone occurred a few times. CDR3: CAIRSIAGMSGNEQFF. The CDR3 nucleotides read TGTGCCATCAGGTCTATAGCGGGGATGTCTGGCAATGAGCAGTTCTTC. The V and J genes are TRBV10-3 and TRBJ2-1; TRBD2 agrees at 8 bases. The germline CDR1 and CDR2 sequences are ENHRY and SYGVKD. The CDR3 consists of 16 residues. V dropped 6 bases and J dropped 6; count of bases not matched to a gene: 13.

This clone was detected once. The rearrangement links TRBV10-1 to TRBJ1-6; D remains unclear. V shed 0 bases and J shed 9 bases, with 15 bases lying between them. Germline V gene sequence: CDR1 WNHNN, CDR2 SYGVQD (reference sequence). CDR3 length: 16 residues. The CDR3 coding sequence is TGCGCCAGCAGTGAGTCGGTCGGCGCGGTCGCTTCACCCCTCCACTTT. Protein sequence: CASSESVGAVASPLHF.

This clone was detected only once. The chain links TRBV7-8 to TRBJ2-2, with D maybe TRBD2 (6 bases). Trimming stripped 5 bases from V and 0 bases from J, with 10 bases between. Germline V gene lookup returns CDR1 SGHVS and CDR2 FQNEAQ. The CDR3 length is 15 residues. The CDR3 region is CASSKQRANTGELFF. The CDR3, as DNA: TGTGCCAGCAGCAAACAGCGGGCGAACACCGGGGAGCTGTTTTTT.

This clone was observed once. The chain employs TRBV9 and TRBJ2-6; 11 bases fit TRBD2. Per germline, CDR1 SGDLS and CDR2 YYNGEE. Trimming took 0 bases from V and 0 from J; bases not matched to a gene: 5. This CDR3 is built from 19 residues. The CDR3 reads CASSVGLAGSFSGANVLTF. The CDR3 coding sequence is TGTGCCAGCAGCGTAGGACTAGCGGGATCCTTCTCTGGGGCCAACGTCCTGACTTTC.

The chain employs TRBV2 and TRBJ2-1; no firm D call. Germline V gene lookup returns CDR1 SNHLY and CDR2 FYNNEI. Deletions cut 5 bases from V and 7 bases from J, with 9 bases between. CDR3 length: 12 amino acids. CDR3 DNA sequence: TGTGCCAGCAGTCAACCGAGGAATGAGCAGTTCTTC. It codes for CASSQPRNEQFF.

The chain is built from TRBV19 and TRBJ2-1; D perhaps matches TRBD2 (7 bases). From germline, CDR1 is LNHDA and CDR2 SQIVND (reference sequence). The CDR3 length is 15 residues. Trimming stripped 1 base from V and 7 bases from J, with 14 bases between. CDR3 sequence (DNA): TGTGCCAGTAGTATAGTAGGGGGGGGCGAGAATGAGCAGTTCTTC. Protein sequence: CASSIVGGGENEQFF.

This clone was seen only a few times. This chain links TRBV2 with TRBJ1-2; 7 nucleotides align to TRBD1. With V trimmed by 2 bases and J by 8 bases, 5 bases remained unmatched. Germline V gives CDR1 SNHLY, CDR2 FYNNEI. The CDR3 contains 13 residues. The CDR3 reads CASSERGPGGYTF. The CDR3 coding sequence is TGTGCCAGCAGTGAAAGGGGGCCGGGAGGCTACACCTTC.

The chain is built from TRBV5-5 and TRBJ2-5, with 8 bases identical to TRBD1. Germline V gives CDR1 SGHKS, CDR2 YYEKEE (reference sequence). The J segment lost 5 bases and the V segment lost 4 bases, leaving 7 bases of the junction unmatched. The length of the CDR3 is 14 residues. CDR3 amino acids: CASSVRTGGETQYF. In DNA, the CDR3 is TGTGCCAGCAGCGTTCGAACAGGGGGGGAGACCCAGTACTTC. Looking up the rest from reference TRBV5-5 and TRBJ2-5 gives the full variable domain: DAGVTQSPTHLIKTRGQQVTLRCSPISGHKSVSWYQQVLGQGPQFIFQYYEKEERGRGNFPDRFSARQFPNYSSELNVNALLLGDSALYLCASSVRTGGETQYFGPGTRLLVL.

The V and J genes are TRBV7-2 and TRBJ1-6, with unresolved D. This CDR3 region has 16 residues. Per germline, CDR1 SGHTA and CDR2 FQGNSA. The germline V and J ends were trimmed by 1 base and 6 bases, with 13 bases remaining between them. The CDR3 DNA sequence: TGTGCCAGCAGCTTAGTAGCAACGGCTATTAATTCACCCCTCCACTTT. It specifies CASSLVATAINSPLHF.

The chain couples TRBV5-5 to TRBJ2-3; 14 bases line up with TRBD2. CDR1 is SGHKS and CDR2 is YYEKEE in the germline V gene (reference sequence). The CDR3 is made up of 17 amino acids. V shed 4 bases and J 4 bases; nucleotides not matched to a gene: 8. The CDR3 DNA is TGTGCCAGCAGCGGACTAGCGGGGGGACTCTTGGCAGATACGCAGTATTTT. This translates into CASSGLAGGLLADTQYF. The full variable domain, in which reference TRBV5-5 and TRBJ2-3 provide the parts outside the CDR3, is DAGVTQSPTHLIKTRGQQVTLRCSPISGHKSVSWYQQVLGQGPQFIFQYYEKEERGRGNFPDRFSARQFPNYSSELNVNALLLGDSALYLCASSGLAGGLLADTQYFGPGTRLTVL.

A few counts support this clone. The genes are TRBV5-1 and TRBJ2-1, with 9 bases lining up with TRBD2. J lost 11 bases, V lost 0 bases, and 15 bases had no gene match. The CDR3 contains 17 residues. Germline V gene data show CDR1 as SGHRS and CDR2 as YFSETQ. The CDR3 DNA sequence: TGCGCCAGCAGCTTGGTTCCCGGGAGGGTAGCGGGGGTTAAGCAGTTCTTC. Its protein product is CASSLVPGRVAGVKQFF.

V usage is TRBV4-1 and J usage is TRBJ1-6; 10 nucleotides match TRBD1. The CDR3 loop spans 16 amino acids. J lost 6 bases, V lost 4 bases, and 6 bases had no gene match. Germline V gene sequence: CDR1 MGHRA, CDR2 YSYEKL. DNA of the CDR3: TGCGCCAGCAGCCCTCGGGACAGGGGAAGTAATTCACCCCTCCACTTT. Its translation: CASSPRDRGSNSPLHF.

The chain joins TRBV5-5 to TRBJ1-1; weak D call: TRBD1 (6 bases). CDR3 size: 13 residues. Germline loops: CDR1 SGHKS, CDR2 YYEKEE (reference sequence). V dropped 3 bases and J dropped 7 bases, with 13 bases sitting between them. The CDR3 reads CASSYRVLGEAFF. DNA of the CDR3: TGTGCCAGCAGCTACAGGGTACTGGGTGAAGCTTTCTTT.

The rearrangement links TRBV5-5 to TRBJ1-2; D might be TRBD1 (5 bases). The CDR3 runs 15 residues. V lost 5 bases, J lost 2 bases, and 16 bases lay in between. Germline assignment: CDR1 SGHKS and CDR2 YYEKEE (reference sequence). The CDR3 reads CASSSGPDLNYGYTF. CDR3 nucleotides: TGTGCCAGCAGTTCAGGGCCAGACCTAAACTATGGCTACACCTTC.

The rearrangement uses TRBV6-5 and TRBJ1-5; D gene unclear. Between the trimmed V and J ends, which lost 4 bases and 7 bases, there was a span of 14 bases. CDR3 length equals 14 residues. The germline gives CDR1 MNHEY, CDR2 SVGAGI. The CDR3 DNA follows: TGTGCCAGCAGTTTAAGTCTTGAGAGACAGCCCCAGCATTTT. Encoded protein: CASSLSLERQPQHF.

The rearrangement joins TRBV19 to TRBJ2-1; D remains ambiguous. Germline CDR1 LNHDA, CDR2 SQIVND (reference sequence). Trimming removed 4 bases at V and 9 bases at J, with 7 bases between. The CDR3 runs to 11 residues. CDR3: CASSNSGEQFF. CDR3 nucleotide sequence: TGTGCCAGTAGTAATTCGGGTGAGCAGTTCTTC. Looking up the rest from reference TRBV19 and TRBJ2-1 gives the full variable domain: DGGITQSPKYLFRKEGQNVTLSCEQNLNHDAMYWYRQDPGQGLRLIYYSQIVNDFQKGDIAEGYSVSREKKESFPLTVTSAQKNPTAFYLCASSNSGEQFFGPGTRLTVL.